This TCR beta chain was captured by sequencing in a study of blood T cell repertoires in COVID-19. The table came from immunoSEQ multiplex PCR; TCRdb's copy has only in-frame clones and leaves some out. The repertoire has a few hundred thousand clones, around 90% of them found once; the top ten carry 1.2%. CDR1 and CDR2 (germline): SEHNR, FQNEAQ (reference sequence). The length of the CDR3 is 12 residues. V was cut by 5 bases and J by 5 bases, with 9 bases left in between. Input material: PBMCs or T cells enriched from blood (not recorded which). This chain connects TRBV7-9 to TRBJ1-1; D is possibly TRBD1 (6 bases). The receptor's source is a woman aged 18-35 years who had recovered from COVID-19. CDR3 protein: CASSQTGTEAFF. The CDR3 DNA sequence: TGTGCCAGCAGCCAAACAGGGACTGAAGCTTTCTTT. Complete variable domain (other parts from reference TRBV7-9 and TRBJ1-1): DTGVSQNPRHKITKRGQNVTFRCDPISEHNRLYWYRQTLGQGPEFLTYFQNEAQLEKSRLLSDRFSAERPKGSFSTLEIQRTEQGDSAMYLCASSQTGTEAFFGQGTRLTVV.